This TCR beta chain emerged from a study of T cells in Graves' hyperthyroidism and ophthalmopathy. Study-level points and caveats: Ophthalmopathy could be told apart from stable hyperthyroidism with a 13 V-J model. Blood also carried most thyroid clonotypes expanded above 0.001.

There were TCR beta CDR3 regions amplified from RNA transcripts. Primed by the HTBI set, a first-round RT-PCR was run on the TCR CDR3. MiXCR, run by TCRdb on the multiplex PCR reads, gives a single entry per CDR3 protein. The table includes about 500,000 distinct CDR3 sequences, about 15% detected once. This clonotype has a handful of counts. The target antigen is unknown. Each diagnosis drew on symptoms, thyroxine, TRAb, thyroid ultrasound and orbital computed tomography findings. V lost 3 bases to trimming and J lost 8 bases, with 10 bases between them. The CDR3 runs 12 residues. Looked up from germline, CDR1 is MDHEN and CDR2 is SYDVKM.

Material: blood. This rearrangement joins TRBV28 to TRBJ1-2; D uncertain. This clonotype was sampled from a woman between 25 and 40 years old with Graves' ophthalmopathy. The CDR3 bases are TGTGCCAGCAGTTTGTCCCAAAGAGGCTACACCTTC. Translated: CASSLSQRGYTF.